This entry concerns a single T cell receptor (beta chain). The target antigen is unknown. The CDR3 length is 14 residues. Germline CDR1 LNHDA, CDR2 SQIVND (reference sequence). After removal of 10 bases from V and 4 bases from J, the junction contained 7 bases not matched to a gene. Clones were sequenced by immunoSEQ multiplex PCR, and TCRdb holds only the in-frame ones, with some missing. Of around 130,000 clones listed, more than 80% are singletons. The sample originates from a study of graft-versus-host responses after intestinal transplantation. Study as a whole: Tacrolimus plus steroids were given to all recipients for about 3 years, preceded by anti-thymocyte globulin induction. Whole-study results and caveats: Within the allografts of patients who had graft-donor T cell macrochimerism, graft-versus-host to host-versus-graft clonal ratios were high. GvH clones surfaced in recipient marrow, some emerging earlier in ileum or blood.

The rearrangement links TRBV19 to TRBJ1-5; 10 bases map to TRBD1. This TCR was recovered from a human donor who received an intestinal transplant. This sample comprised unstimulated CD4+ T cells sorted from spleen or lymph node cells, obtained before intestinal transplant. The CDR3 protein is CATAGQGYNQPQHF. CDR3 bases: TGTGCCACCGCGGGACAGGGGTATAATCAGCCCCAGCATTTT.